These 3 T cell receptor beta chains were all obtained from the same sample, sequenced in a study of graft-versus-host responses after intestinal transplantation. The method was immunoSEQ multiplex PCR; TCRdb's version includes in-frame clones alone and lacks a portion of them. Of 95,000 to 110,000 clones listed, more than 85% are singletons. These receptors are not linked to any known antigen. Specimen: unstimulated CD8+ T cells sorted from spleen or lymph node cells, collected before intestinal transplant. Receptor source: a human donor who received an intestinal transplant.

The V and J genes are TRBV7-9 and TRBJ1-2; the D is unclear. Trimming removed 2 bases at V and 2 bases at J, with 12 bases between. This CDR3 has 15 amino acids. Germline V gene sequence: CDR1 SEHNR, CDR2 FQNEAQ (reference sequence). The CDR3 loop reads CASSLFRELNYGYTF. CDR3 sequence (DNA): TGTGCCAGCAGCTTATTTCGTGAGCTGAACTATGGCTACACCTTC.

The chain links TRBV19 to TRBJ1-1, with D possibly TRBD1 on 6 matching bases. The germline CDR1 and CDR2 sequences are LNHDA and SQIVND (reference sequence). The length of the CDR3 is 14 residues. The V end lost 9 bases, the J end lost 3 bases, and 17 bases lay between the germline ends. CDR3 coding DNA: TGTGCCAGCCGACGAGGGGGGGGGTACACTGAAGCTTTCTTT. Encoded protein: CASRRGGGYTEAFF.

This chain connects TRBV9 to TRBJ2-1, with TRBD2 matching 7 bases. CDR1 SGDLS and CDR2 YYNGEE come from the germline V gene. This CDR3 is 15 amino acids long. After removal of 4 bases from V and 7 bases from J, the junction contained 11 bases not matched to a gene. The CDR3 here is CASSPPTSEGNEQFF. CDR3 DNA: TGTGCCAGCAGCCCCCCCACTAGCGAAGGGAATGAGCAGTTCTTC.